These 21 T cell receptor beta chains came from one sample sequenced in a study of OX40 agonist ivuxolimab in advanced cancers. The library was prepared using the immunoSEQ multiplex PCR assay. The clones in this table, taken by TCRdb from immuneACCESS, are in-frame only. Not every clone is retained; where verified, under half of the shortfall comes from an unresolved V gene, and the cause of the rest is unknown. The sample has about 50,000 clones on record, roughly 84% of them singletons. About 0.58% of the sample rests with the top ten. The specimen was CD4+ or CD8+ T cells sorted from blood, collected in a trial of the OX40 agonist ivuxolimab. These receptors were taken from an adult with an advanced solid tumor such as melanoma, head and neck, liver or kidney cancer.

This clone came up once. The gene calls are TRBV11-2 and TRBJ2-3, with D possibly matching TRBD2 (5 bases). Germline-derived CDR1 and CDR2 are SGHAT and FQNNGV. This CDR3 has 15 amino acids. V was trimmed by 0 bases and J by 2 bases, leaving 9 bases between them. As DNA, the CDR3 is TGTGCCAGCAGCTTAGATGGAGGTTTCACAGATACGCAGTATTTT. It is translated as CASSLDGGFTDTQYF.

This sequence joins TRBV30 and TRBJ1-5; D not resolved. V was cut by 4 bases and J by 0 bases, with 13 bases left in between. The CDR3 contains 15 residues. Germline CDR1 GTSNPN, CDR2 SVGIG (reference sequence). CDR3 nucleotides: TGTGCCTGGAATCCCGACGGATATAGCAATCAGCCCCAGCATTTT. Its translation is CAWNPDGYSNQPQHF. Full variable domain (missing parts from reference TRBV30 and TRBJ1-5): SQTIHQWPATLVQPVGSPLSLECTVEGTSNPNLYWYRQAAGRGLQLLFYSVGIGQISSEVPQNLSASRPQDRQFILSSKKLLLSDSGFYLCAWNPDGYSNQPQHFGDGTRLSIL.

The chain couples TRBV6-5 to TRBJ1-1; D perhaps matches TRBD1 (6 bases). There are 13 residues in the CDR3. V was shortened by 7 bases and J by 5 bases, with 14 bases between the two germline ends. CDR1 and CDR2 (germline): MNHEY, SVGAGI. CDR3 amino acids: CASNKQGATEAFF. CDR3 coding DNA: TGTGCCAGCAACAAACAGGGTGCGACTGAAGCTTTCTTT.

The V and J genes are TRBV7-9 and TRBJ2-1, with 11 bases that match TRBD1. The junction had 12 bases not matched to a gene; V was cut back by 5 bases and J by 3 bases. The CDR3 runs 18 residues. Germline CDR1 and CDR2: SEHNR and FQNEAQ (reference sequence). The CDR3: CASSPPFRTGGHYNEQFF. As DNA, the CDR3 is TGTGCCAGCAGCCCACCTTTCCGGACAGGGGGCCACTACAATGAGCAGTTCTTC.

V gene TRBV28 combines with J gene TRBJ2-1; TRBD2 matches at 9 bases. Germline CDR1 and CDR2: MDHEN and SYDVKM. V lost 5 bases and J lost 4; bases outside the gene matches: 12. The CDR3 contains 17 residues. The CDR3 reads CASSIIGGRAGYNEQFF. In DNA, the CDR3 is TGTGCCAGCAGTATCATCGGCGGGAGGGCAGGTTACAATGAGCAGTTCTTC. The variable domain in full, completed from reference TRBV28 and TRBJ2-1, reads DVKVTQSSRYLVKRTGEKVFLECVQDMDHENMFWYRQDPGLGLRLIYFSYDVKMKEKGDIPEGYSVSREKKERFSLILESASTNQTSMYLCASSIIGGRAGYNEQFFGPGTRLTVL.

The chain couples TRBV7-6 to TRBJ2-7; 8 nucleotides match TRBD1. V lost 5 bases and J lost 6; bases outside the gene matches: 9. The CDR3 is 14 residues long. Per the germline V gene, CDR1 is SGHVS and CDR2 is FNYEAQ. The DNA for the CDR3 is TGTGCCAGCAGCAGCTCGACAGGGGCTGGCGAGCAGTACTTC. Amino acids: CASSSSTGAGEQYF.

The chain carries TRBV7-9 and TRBJ2-1; the D gene is possibly TRBD2 (5 bases). Germline V gives CDR1 SEHNR, CDR2 FQNEAQ (reference sequence). CDR3 length: 14 residues. Trimming pared 4 bases from V and 6 bases from J, leaving 13 bases between. In DNA form, the CDR3 reads TGTGCCAGCAGCTACACGGACTCAAGCAATGAGCAGTTCTTC. Protein product: CASSYTDSSNEQFF.

This chain joins TRBV10-3 and TRBJ2-3; D may match TRBD1 or TRBD2 (5 bases each). V shed 4 bases and J shed 4 bases, with 15 bases lying between them. This CDR3 is 15 amino acids long. The germline V gene encodes CDR1 ENHRY and CDR2 SYGVKD. CDR3 coding DNA: TGTGCCATCAGTGTAGGGGAGCCCAGGGCAGATACGCAGTATTTT. Translation gives CAISVGEPRADTQYF.

This clone was detected once. The V and J genes are TRBV10-3 and TRBJ2-3; 8 positions match TRBD2. This CDR3 spans 15 amino acids. CDR1 is ENHRY, CDR2 SYGVKD, per germline. The J segment lost 6 bases and the V segment lost 2 bases, leaving 7 bases of the junction unmatched. CDR3 nucleotide sequence: TGTGCCATCAGTGAGGTAACTAGCGGTGGGGATACGCAGTATTTT. It yields the protein CAISEVTSGGDTQYF.

CDR3 sequence (DNA): TGTGCCAGCAGTGTAGCGGGATTAATGAATGAGCAGTTCTTC. Its translation is CASSVAGLMNEQFF. The chain links TRBV2 to TRBJ2-1; 8 bases are shared with TRBD2. This CDR3 has 14 amino acids. Unmatched junction bases numbered 6, after V lost 4 bases and J lost 7 bases. Per germline, CDR1 SNHLY and CDR2 FYNNEI.

The chain links TRBV5-1 to TRBJ2-7, with a weak D call TRBD2 (5 bases). V dropped 2 bases and J dropped 3 bases, with 18 bases sitting between them. Germline CDR1 and CDR2: SGHRS and YFSETQ. The CDR3 has 16 amino acids. The CDR3 here is CASSFSPERVGYEQYF. The CDR3 bases are TGCGCCAGCAGCTTTTCGCCCGAGAGGGTAGGCTACGAGCAGTACTTC.

The genes are TRBV10-3 and TRBJ2-1; the match to TRBD2 covers 11 bases. The ends lost 6 bases at V and 4 bases at J; junction bases unmatched: 5. Germline CDR1 and CDR2: ENHRY and SYGVKD. The CDR3 length is 15 residues. CDR3 DNA sequence: TGTGCCATCAGCGCCGGGACTAGCGGTTACAATGAGCAGTTCTTC. Translation gives CAISAGTSGYNEQFF.

The chain links TRBV27 to TRBJ2-3, with 7 bases identical to TRBD1. This CDR3 region has 17 residues. The V segment lost 2 bases and the J segment 0 bases; nucleotides outside the gene matches: 8. Germline lookup yields CDR1 MNHEY and CDR2 SMNVEV (reference sequence). DNA of the CDR3: TGTGCCAGCAGTTTAGGGACAGAACGAAGGAGCACAGATACGCAGTATTTT. It translates to CASSLGTERRSTDTQYF.

CDR3 sequence (DNA): TGTGCCAGTAGTATACGTACGGGGGCCCAAAACATTCAGTACTTC. Protein sequence: CASSIRTGAQNIQYF. This sequence joins TRBV19 and TRBJ2-4, with D perhaps assigned TRBD1 or TRBD2 (6 bases each). V was cut by 2 bases and J by 5 bases, with 13 bases left in between. The germline V gene has CDR1 LNHDA and CDR2 SQIVND (reference sequence). The CDR3 sequence is 15 residues long.

The chain carries TRBV6-5 and TRBJ1-1, with D possibly being TRBD1 (6 bases). V was cut by 2 bases and J by 0 bases, with 7 bases left in between. CDR3 length equals 14 residues. Germline assignment: CDR1 MNHEY and CDR2 SVGAGI. CDR3 residues: CASSYRTVNTEAFF. DNA for the CDR3: TGTGCCAGCAGTTACCGGACAGTGAACACTGAAGCTTTCTTT.

This rearrangement joins TRBV28 to TRBJ2-7; D is uncertain. Germline lookup yields CDR1 MDHEN and CDR2 SYDVKM. CDR3 size: 12 residues. Trimming shortened V by 2 bases and J by 6 bases, and 8 bases separated the two germline ends. The CDR3 region is CASSLNDFEQYF. The CDR3, as DNA: TGTGCCAGCAGTTTAAACGATTTCGAGCAGTACTTC.

The chain carries TRBV5-1 and TRBJ2-5, with 11 bases identical to TRBD2. The CDR3 is 16 residues long. With V trimmed by 0 bases and J by 5 bases, 6 bases remained unmatched. Germline CDR1 is SGHRS and CDR2 is YFSETQ. This CDR3 reads CASSLAGASGRETQYF. The CDR3 nucleotides are TGCGCCAGCAGCTTGGCCGGTGCTAGCGGGAGGGAGACCCAGTACTTC.

The rearrangement joins TRBV28 to TRBJ2-7; D gene unclear. The CDR3 covers 12 residues. CDR1 is MDHEN, CDR2 SYDVKM, per germline. V was cut by 4 bases and J by 9 bases, with 13 bases left in between. The CDR3 DNA sequence: TGTGCCAGCAGTTCACCAGCTGATGGGCAGTACTTC. Translating it yields CASSSPADGQYF.

CDR3 amino acids: CASSDAGGYNEQFF. The CDR3 region has the DNA TGTGCCAGCAGTGATGCGGGAGGGTACAATGAGCAGTTCTTC. This chain joins TRBV7-9 and TRBJ2-1, with TRBD2 matching 9 bases. Trimming removed 6 bases from V and 4 bases from J; junction bases left unmatched: 4. The CDR3 loop spans 14 amino acids. The germline gives CDR1 SEHNR, CDR2 FQNEAQ (reference sequence).

This rearrangement joins TRBV19 to TRBJ2-3, with TRBD1 matching over 10 bases. The germline CDR1 and CDR2 sequences are LNHDA and SQIVND (reference sequence). This CDR3 has 17 residues. Germline trimming cut 0 bases from V and 1 base from J; bases unmatched to any gene: 4. The CDR3 DNA reads TGTGCCAGTAGTATAGATCTTGGGACAGGGGGCACAGATACGCAGTATTTT. It is translated as CASSIDLGTGGTDTQYF.

This chain's CDR3 is CASSARGDTQYF. CDR3 nucleotides: TGTGCCAGCAGCGCCAGAGGGGATACGCAGTATTTT. The J gene is TRBJ2-3, the V gene TRBV9, with D possibly TRBD2 on 5 matching bases. Germline assignment: CDR1 SGDLS and CDR2 YYNGEE. V was clipped by 3 bases and J by 6 bases, with 8 bases between them. This CDR3 contains 12 residues.